These 23 T cell receptor beta chains originate from one sample sequenced in a study of blood T cell repertoires in COVID-19. Repertoires were generated with immunoSEQ multiplex PCR, while TCRdb's copy carries only in-frame clones and drops some. Among 120,000 to 150,000 clones listed, 80% to 85% were seen once. Material: peripheral blood. Receptor source: a human donor in a cohort sampled during active COVID-19.

This clone occurred once. The genes are TRBV7-9 and TRBJ2-5; possibly TRBD2 for D (6 bases). The CDR3 extends over 15 amino acids. Germline V CDR1 and CDR2: SEHNR, FQNEAQ (reference sequence). Trimming took off 3 bases at V and 1 base at J, with 12 bases between the two ends. CDR3 coding DNA: TGTGCCAGCAGCTTGGAGACTAGGGGCCAAGAGACCCAGTACTTC. Its translation: CASSLETRGQETQYF.

This clone was picked up one time. The rearrangement links TRBV10-3 to TRBJ1-6; D gene ambiguous. V shed 0 bases and J shed 11 bases, with 14 bases lying between them. This CDR3 has 15 residues. The germline CDR1 and CDR2 sequences are ENHRY and SYGVKD. CDR3 amino acids: CAISESVADVTPLHF. In nucleotides, the CDR3 is TGTGCCATCAGTGAGTCGGTAGCGGACGTGACACCCCTCCACTTT.

V gene TRBV15 combines with J gene TRBJ1-1, with a possible D match to TRBD1 (5 bases). The V end was cut by 3 bases, the J end by 4 bases, with 15 bases between. Per the germline V gene, CDR1 is LNHNV and CDR2 is YYDKDF (reference sequence). The CDR3 consists of 15 residues. In DNA, the CDR3 is TGTGCCACCAGCAGGGACAAGATGGGTACCACTGAAGCTTTCTTT. Translating it yields CATSRDKMGTTEAFF.

Details on this clone: Other DNA variants within this sample encode the same CDR3. The chain recombines TRBV7-2 with TRBJ2-7; possibly TRBD1 for D (5 bases). Germline V gene data show CDR1 as SGHTA and CDR2 as FQGNSA. The CDR3 extends over 14 amino acids. V shed 1 base and J shed 3 bases, with 10 bases lying between them. This CDR3 is CASSLGQGIYEQYF. In DNA form, the CDR3 reads TGTGCCAGCAGCTTAGGGCAGGGTATCTACGAGCAGTACTTC.

CDR3 residues: CASTPGGGEKLFF. CDR3 bases: TGTGCCAGTACCCCAGGGGGAGGCGAAAAACTGTTTTTT. The chain joins TRBV19 to TRBJ1-4; 7 nucleotides agree with TRBD1. CDR3 length: 13 residues. With V trimmed by 7 bases and J by 8 bases, 7 bases remained unmatched. The germline CDR1 and CDR2 sequences are LNHDA and SQIVND (reference sequence).

This clone was counted once. The chain is built from TRBV7-9 and TRBJ1-2; 11 bases map to TRBD1. V shed 4 bases and J 7 bases; nucleotides not matched to a gene: 2. This CDR3 has 13 amino acids. Germline V CDR1 and CDR2: SEHNR, FQNEAQ (reference sequence). The CDR3 reads CASSSGQGGGYTF. CDR3 sequence (DNA): TGTGCCAGCAGCTCGGGACAGGGGGGTGGCTACACCTTC.

This chain connects TRBV7-2 to TRBJ2-7; 8 bases align to TRBD2. V gave up 2 bases and J gave up 2 bases; unmatched junction bases: 5. CDR1 and CDR2 from the germline V gene are SGHTA and FQGNSA. This CDR3 is 15 amino acids long. CDR3 sequence reads: CASSLISGGTYEQYF. In DNA form, the CDR3 reads TGTGCCAGCAGCTTAATCAGCGGGGGAACCTACGAGCAGTACTTC.

This sequence joins TRBV7-9 and TRBJ1-5; tentatively, D is TRBD1 (5 bases). Trimming left V 5 bases short and J 4 bases short, with 9 bases between. CDR3 length: 13 amino acids. Germline V gene data show CDR1 as SEHNR and CDR2 as FQNEAQ (reference sequence). The CDR3 DNA is TGTGCCAGCAGCCTCGACAGAAATCAGCCCCAGCATTTT. This encodes CASSLDRNQPQHF. Together with reference TRBV7-9 and TRBJ1-5, the CDR3 gives the full variable domain: DTGVSQNPRHKITKRGQNVTFRCDPISEHNRLYWYRQTLGQGPEFLTYFQNEAQLEKSRLLSDRFSAERPKGSFSTLEIQRTEQGDSAMYLCASSLDRNQPQHFGDGTRLSIL.

J is TRBJ1-1 and V is TRBV12-3 or TRBV12-4; TRBD1 aligns across 7 bases. The V and J ends lost 6 bases and 0 bases, in that order; junction bases with no gene match: 1. This CDR3 has 13 amino acids. The CDR3 DNA sequence: TGTGCCAGCAGGACAGGGTTGAACACTGAAGCTTTCTTT. Translating it yields CASRTGLNTEAFF.

The chain carries TRBV5-4 and TRBJ2-5; 12 bases are shared with TRBD2. The V gene's germline CDR1 is SGHNT and CDR2 YYREEE (reference sequence). Trimming at V came to 4 bases and at J to 2 bases, leaving 9 bases not matched to a gene. This CDR3 has 17 residues. CDR3 DNA: TGTGCCAGCAGCCGTACAATTGGACTAGCGGGACAAGAGACCCAGTACTTC. This codes for CASSRTIGLAGQETQYF.

This clone occurred a few times. CDR3 coding DNA: TGTGCCAGCAGCCAAGGGAGCTTGTGGTACCGCACTGGAAACACCATATATTTT. Amino acids: CASSQGSLWYRTGNTIYF. This chain uses TRBV14 with TRBJ1-3; D call uncertain. This CDR3 is 18 amino acids long. Germline V gene data show CDR1 as SGHDN and CDR2 as FVKESK. The V and J ends lost 1 base and 2 bases respectively, with 18 bases between them.

CDR3 in amino acids: CASTGFDEQYF. For the CDR3, the DNA is TGTGCCAGCACGGGGTTCGACGAGCAGTACTTC. V and J are TRBV28 and TRBJ2-7, with D tentatively TRBD2 (5 bases). Germline assignment: CDR1 MDHEN and CDR2 SYDVKM. The CDR3 consists of 11 residues. V was shortened by 7 bases and J by 5 bases, with 9 bases between the two germline ends. The full variable domain, completed using reference TRBV28 and TRBJ2-7, is DVKVTQSSRYLVKRTGEKVFLECVQDMDHENMFWYRQDPGLGLRLIYFSYDVKMKEKGDIPEGYSVSREKKERFSLILESASTNQTSMYLCASTGFDEQYFGPGTRLTVT.

This clone was observed a few times. The chain couples TRBV5-1 to TRBJ1-2; tentatively, D is TRBD1 (6 bases). Trimming removed 5 bases at V and 3 bases at J, with 11 bases between. The CDR3 length is 13 residues. Germline CDR1 SGHRS, CDR2 YFSETQ. The CDR3 sequence: CASSLGAHYGYTF. CDR3 nucleotide sequence: TGCGCCAGCAGTCTGGGGGCCCACTATGGCTACACCTTC.

V gene TRBV6-6 combines with J gene TRBJ1-1; D is possibly TRBD1 (6 bases). The CDR3 spans 15 residues. The germline V gene has CDR1 MNHNY and CDR2 SVGAGI (reference sequence). Trimming removed 0 bases from V and 4 bases from J, with 12 bases in between. As DNA, the CDR3 is TGTGCCAGCAGTTACTCACTACAGGGCGCCACTGAAGCTTTCTTT. Its protein product is CASSYSLQGATEAFF.

V is TRBV28 and J is TRBJ1-3, with no clear D. The CDR3 totals 16 residues. Germline lookup yields CDR1 MDHEN and CDR2 SYDVKM. V lost 6 bases to trimming and J lost 4 bases, with 19 bases between them. DNA of the CDR3: TGTGCCAGCAGGGACGGGTGGCCTGGAGGAGGAAACACCATATATTTT. Its translation is CASRDGWPGGGNTIYF.

V and J are TRBV16 and TRBJ2-2; tentatively, D is TRBD1 (6 bases). The CDR3 totals 16 residues. Germline CDR1 reads KGHSY; CDR2 reads FQNENV. V gave up 0 bases and J gave up 2 bases, with 10 bases separating them. CDR3 nucleotides: TGTGCCAGCAGCCAATCAGGGGGTCGAAACACCGGGGAGCTGTTTTTT. Translation: CASSQSGGRNTGELFF.

The chain couples TRBV5-4 to TRBJ2-7; D may be TRBD1 (6 bases). Germline V gene data show CDR1 as SGHNT and CDR2 as YYREEE (reference sequence). Between the trimmed V and J ends, which lost 4 bases and 0 bases, there was a span of 8 bases. There are 13 residues in the CDR3. CDR3 nucleotides: TGTGCCAGCAGCCGACAGGACTCCTACGAGCAGTACTTC. It is translated as CASSRQDSYEQYF.

The V gene is TRBV3-1 (or the pseudogene TRBV3-2), the J gene TRBJ1-5; 10 positions match TRBD1. There are 14 residues in the CDR3. The ends lost 4 bases at V and 6 bases at J; junction bases unmatched: 3. Looked up from germline, CDR1 is LGHDT and CDR2 is YNNKEL (reference sequence). The CDR3 spells CASSPTGGGQPQHF. In nucleotides, the CDR3 is TGTGCCAGCAGCCCGACAGGGGGCGGTCAGCCCCAGCATTTT.

The V gene is TRBV10-1, the J gene TRBJ2-5; D possibly corresponds to TRBD1 (6 bases). The V gene's germline CDR1 is WNHNN and CDR2 SYGVQD (reference sequence). V gave up 1 base and J gave up 5 bases, with 11 bases separating them. The CDR3 has 14 residues. The chain's CDR3 is CASSEYQGTETQYF. The CDR3 DNA reads TGCGCCAGCAGTGAGTACCAGGGGACGGAGACCCAGTACTTC.

V is TRBV6-5 and J is TRBJ2-7, with D possibly matching TRBD1 (6 bases). The germline V and J ends were trimmed by 2 bases and 1 base, with 9 bases remaining between them. Per germline, CDR1 MNHEY and CDR2 SVGAGI. The CDR3 runs to 14 residues. The CDR3, as DNA: TGTGCCAGCAGTTACAAAGGGGGTTCCTACGAGCAGTACTTC. Translating it yields CASSYKGGSYEQYF.

The chain carries TRBV7-9 and TRBJ2-5; 10 bases match TRBD1. The CDR3 length is 17 residues. Germline V lookup: CDR1 SEHNR, CDR2 FQNEAQ (reference sequence). The trim removed 2 bases at V and 10 bases at J, leaving 16 bases unmatched. The chain's CDR3 is CASSLIGRTGGRRDQYF. DNA for the CDR3: TGTGCCAGCAGCTTAATTGGGCGGACAGGGGGGAGAAGAGACCAGTACTTC. The entire variable domain, with the rest obtained from reference TRBV7-9 and TRBJ2-5, is as follows: DTGVSQNPRHKITKRGQNVTFRCDPISEHNRLYWYRQTLGQGPEFLTYFQNEAQLEKSRLLSDRFSAERPKGSFSTLEIQRTEQGDSAMYLCASSLIGRTGGRRDQYFGPGTRLLVL.

This chain connects TRBV6-5 to TRBJ2-7, with TRBD1 matching 7 bases. The J segment lost 0 bases and the V segment lost 4 bases, leaving 6 bases of the junction unmatched. The CDR3 runs to 15 residues. Looked up from germline, CDR1 is MNHEY and CDR2 is SVGAGI. The CDR3 sequence is CASSSTGTTSYEQYF. CDR3 nucleotides: TGTGCCAGCAGTTCGACAGGGACAACCTCCTACGAGCAGTACTTC.

The genes are TRBV5-1 and TRBJ1-3; D is uncertain. CDR3 length: 15 residues. Trimming shortened V by 1 base and J by 0 bases, and 8 bases separated the two germline ends. Germline CDR1 SGHRS, CDR2 YFSETQ. CDR3 coding DNA: TGCGCCAGCAGCTTGCTAGCTCTCTCTGGAAACACCATATATTTT. It translates to CASSLLALSGNTIYF.